The T cell receptor beta chain under discussion was sequenced for a study of blood T cell repertoires in COVID-19 (dated by TCRdb to 2018 to 2020). Context from the whole study: Samples covering the acute and convalescent phases of COVID-19 were provided by collaborators in the United States, Italy and Spain. Subjects who had been exposed to COVID-19, were actively infected with it, or had recovered from it provided the deeply sampled blood TCRbeta repertoires that made up the dataset. The repertoires were released in a freely available public database meant as a resource for research on the immune response to SARS-CoV-2. Samples were obtained from the ongoing ImmuneRACE study (first 160 participants) and from over 1,000 subjects provided by 6 global collaborators. Where HLA class I and class II types were available, the types were taken from metadata supplied by the sample provider, not from assay-based typing. The prospective study material was composed of cDNA or gDNA derived from T cells, B-cell-depleted T cells, or PBMCs. The sample metadata nearly always contained a de-identified subject ID, COVID-19 status, age in years and sex. The investigation overall reported the following: How much clinical and demographic metadata was included differed by source and by participant, and the metadata was provided uncurated.

CDR1 ENHRY and CDR2 SYGVKD were looked up in the germline V gene. Trimming removed 4 bases from V and 0 bases from J, leaving 4 bases between the germline ends. Spanning cysteine to phenylalanine, the CDR3 consists of 13 amino acids. CDR3 DNA is the only sequence kept; it has 39 bases, read in frame from the first base. Turning to this clone: Its antigen is still unknown. No qualities accompany the bases; no much larger clone lies one base away.

TCRbeta CDR3 regions were amplified from genomic DNA using the immunoSEQ Assay, a bias-controlled multiplex PCR. For the original study's pipeline: The number of nucleated cells in each sample was estimated from the amplification of reference gene primers within the assay. To quantify the absolute abundance of each unique TCRbeta CDR3 rearrangement, sequence reads were collapsed and filtered. For each sample, productive Simpson clonality was calculated as the square root of Simpson's diversity index over productive rearrangements. The table comes from immuneACCESS by way of TCRdb, which keeps in-frame sequences with V and J called. Part of the clones is missing from these tables; in studies checked, under half for an unresolved V gene and the rest for unknown reasons. That table furnishes V, J and clone size, whereas the DNA furnished D and trimming. This sample gives 250,000 or so clones in total; 80% to 90% of them show up just once. Around 4.6% of the sample goes to the ten largest clones.

A second Seattle source provided samples from volunteer blood donors who had recovered from COVID-19. Each collaborating institution followed its own protocols to collect whole blood in K2EDTA tubes. For TCRbeta analysis, collaborators shipped samples in one of three forms: frozen whole blood, isolated PBMCs, or DNA extracted from either of those sample types. The chain uses TRBV10-3 and TRBJ1-3; no D gene is confidently identified. The clonotype originates from a woman between 40 and 55 years old who had recovered from COVID-19. Input material: peripheral blood. CDR3 protein: CAISVNSGNTIYF. Read as DNA, the sequence is TGTGCCATCAGTGTCAACTCTGGAAACACCATATATTTT.